These 25 T cell receptor beta chains originate from one sample sequenced in a study of T cell responses to AZD1222 COVID-19 vaccine. Produced via immunoSEQ multiplex PCR; TCRdb's table is partial and in-frame only. The table has around 150,000 clones, about 91% seen once. This specimen consisted of peripheral blood, obtained on day 0 of AZD1222 vaccination. The receptor source for this set is an adult in good health.

The chain combines TRBV12-3 or TRBV12-4 with TRBJ1-2, with D uncertain. The germline V and J ends were trimmed by 3 bases and 5 bases, with 7 bases remaining between them. The CDR3 length is 12 residues. CDR3 sequence: CASSFMAYGYTF. The CDR3 region has the DNA TGTGCCAGCAGTTTTATGGCTTATGGCTACACCTTC.

The chain links TRBV11-3 to TRBJ1-1; D may be TRBD1 (5 bases). Trimming removed 6 bases from V and 1 base from J, with 9 bases in between. The CDR3 sequence is 13 residues long. Germline V lookup: CDR1 SGHNT, CDR2 YENEEA. Written as DNA, the CDR3 is TGTGCCAGCAGTTACAGGTCGAACACTGAAGCTTTCTTT. As protein: CASSYRSNTEAFF.

This clone was counted between two and nine times. The rearrangement links TRBV11-2 to TRBJ2-1, with 16 positions matching TRBD2. This CDR3 region has 17 residues. The V gene's germline CDR1 is SGHAT and CDR2 FQNNGV. V was clipped by 6 bases and J by 2 bases; unmatched bases: 4. The CDR3 DNA reads as TGTGCCAGCAGGGGGACTAGCGGGAGGGGAACCTACAATGAGCAGTTCTTC. This codes for CASRGTSGRGTYNEQFF.

This chain joins TRBV7-9 and TRBJ2-7; 7 nucleotides align to TRBD2. Germline lookup yields CDR1 SEHNR and CDR2 FQNEAQ (reference sequence). The CDR3 extends over 13 amino acids. After removal of 2 bases from V and 8 bases from J, the junction contained 6 bases not matched to a gene. DNA of the CDR3: TGTGCCAGCAGCTTAACGGGGGGACGCAAGCAGTACTTC. It encodes CASSLTGGRKQYF.

In this sample, this clone turned up once. The same CDR3 also results from other DNA sequences found in this sample. The gene calls are TRBV19 and TRBJ2-7; no reliable D call. V lost 1 base, J lost 0 bases, and 7 bases lay in between. Germline V lookup: CDR1 LNHDA, CDR2 SQIVND (reference sequence). The CDR3 runs to 14 residues. Here the CDR3 DNA reads TGTGCCAGTAGTATAGGGGGTAGCTCCTACGAGCAGTACTTC. Amino acid sequence: CASSIGGSSYEQYF. Drawing the rest from reference TRBV19 and TRBJ2-7, the complete variable domain is DGGITQSPKYLFRKEGQNVTLSCEQNLNHDAMYWYRQDPGQGLRLIYYSQIVNDFQKGDIAEGYSVSREKKESFPLTVTSAQKNPTAFYLCASSIGGSSYEQYFGPGTRLTVT.

The chain links TRBV7-9 to TRBJ1-5; D unresolved. Germline V gives CDR1 SEHNR, CDR2 FQNEAQ (reference sequence). The V end was cut by 1 base, the J end by 2 bases, with 0 bases between. This CDR3 spans 12 amino acids. In DNA, the CDR3 is TGTGCCAGCAGCTTAGGCAATCAGCCCCAGCATTTT. This sequence encodes CASSLGNQPQHF.

The chain carries TRBV7-8 and TRBJ1-5, with unresolved D. Germline CDR1 and CDR2: SGHVS and FQNEAQ. The V and J ends lost 0 bases and 3 bases respectively, with 9 bases between them. This CDR3 region has 15 residues. The CDR3: CASSLAGGLNQPQHF. CDR3 DNA: TGTGCCAGCAGCTTAGCGGGAGGGCTCAATCAGCCCCAGCATTTT.

The gene calls are TRBV5-1 and TRBJ1-1; 8 bases match TRBD1. CDR1 and CDR2 (germline): SGHRS, YFSETQ. The V segment lost 4 bases and the J segment 5 bases; nucleotides outside the gene matches: 4. This CDR3 region has 13 residues. The CDR3 here is CASSIQGETEAFF. The CDR3 DNA is TGCGCCAGCAGCATACAGGGGGAGACTGAAGCTTTCTTT.

This clone was counted a single time. The J gene is TRBJ2-1, the V gene TRBV13; 8 positions agree with TRBD2. CDR3 length: 15 amino acids. V dropped 5 bases and J dropped 2; count of bases not matched to a gene: 5. Germline loops: CDR1 PRHDT, CDR2 FYEKMQ (reference sequence). CDR3 amino acids: CASSPGLVTYNEQFF. The CDR3 DNA follows: TGTGCCAGCAGCCCGGGACTAGTCACCTACAATGAGCAGTTCTTC.

The chain joins TRBV29-1 to TRBJ2-1; TRBD2 matches at 9 bases. Germline assignment: CDR1 SQVTM and CDR2 ANQGSEA. The CDR3 consists of 11 residues. CDR3 protein: CAGGAYNEQFF. CDR3 DNA: TGCGCGGGAGGGGCCTACAATGAGCAGTTCTTC.

The chain combines TRBV27 with TRBJ2-7; maybe TRBD2 (6 bases). The V gene's germline CDR1 is MNHEY and CDR2 SMNVEV (reference sequence). The CDR3 spans 13 residues. Trimming removed 6 bases from V and 5 bases from J, with 14 bases in between. The CDR3 DNA reads as TGTGCCAGCAGAGGAGGGATCAGGAACGAGCAGTACTTC. Translation gives CASRGGIRNEQYF.

In this sample, this clone turned up once. The chain joins TRBV6-2 or TRBV6-3 to TRBJ1-5; a possible D gene is TRBD1 (6 bases). V shed 0 bases and J shed 6 bases, with 9 bases lying between them. Germline CDR1 reads MNHEY; CDR2 reads SVGEGT. The CDR3 covers 14 residues. The CDR3 is CASSYSGRGQPQHF. Here the CDR3 DNA reads TGTGCCAGCAGTTACTCAGGCAGGGGTCAGCCCCAGCATTTT.

This clone appeared a single time. V is TRBV19 and J is TRBJ1-5; D perhaps matches TRBD1 (5 bases). V lost 5 bases, J lost 1 base, and 9 bases lay in between. The germline V gene has CDR1 LNHDA and CDR2 SQIVND (reference sequence). The CDR3 spans 14 residues. The CDR3 sequence: CASSPRQSNQPQHF. In DNA, the CDR3 is TGTGCCAGTAGTCCTAGACAGAGCAATCAGCCCCAGCATTTT.

The chain recombines TRBV2 with TRBJ1-6; D perhaps matches TRBD1 (6 bases). Germline values: CDR1 SNHLY, CDR2 FYNNEI. V was cut by 1 base and J by 15 bases, with 22 bases left in between. The CDR3 sequence is 16 residues long. The CDR3 region is CASSEGLGRGITGLHF. CDR3 DNA sequence: TGTGCCAGCAGTGAAGGGCTGGGCAGGGGAATAACCGGCCTCCACTTT. The full variable domain, in which reference TRBV2 and TRBJ1-6 provide the parts outside the CDR3, is EPEVTQTPSHQVTQMGQEVILRCVPISNHLYFYWYRQILGQKVEFLVSFYNNEISEKSEIFDDQFSVERPDGSNFTLKIRSTKLEDSAMYFCASSEGLGRGITGLHFGNGTRLTVT.

The V call is TRBV29-1, the J call TRBJ2-1; 10 bases line up with TRBD1. This CDR3 spans 13 amino acids. Germline CDR1 reads SQVTM; CDR2 reads ANQGSEA. J gave up 10 bases and V 4 bases, and 7 bases lay outside the gene matches. CDR3 residues: CSVGQGALREQFF. CDR3 DNA: TGCAGCGTTGGACAGGGGGCGCTTAGGGAGCAGTTCTTC.

This chain connects TRBV2 to TRBJ1-1; D not certain. Germline V gene data show CDR1 as SNHLY and CDR2 as FYNNEI. V was cut by 0 bases and J by 4 bases, with 9 bases left in between. The CDR3 sequence is 14 residues long. The CDR3 DNA follows: TGTGCCAGCAGTGAAGCAGGCAGGATCACTGAAGCTTTCTTT. This gives the protein CASSEAGRITEAFF.

V usage is TRBV6-1 and J usage is TRBJ1-6; D is possibly TRBD1 (5 bases). This CDR3 has 16 amino acids. V was cut by 1 base and J by 9 bases, with 16 bases left in between. Germline V gene sequence: CDR1 MNHNS, CDR2 SASEGT. This chain's CDR3 is CASSEVRGRVGSPLHF. The CDR3 DNA is TGTGCCAGCAGTGAAGTACGAGGCAGGGTGGGTTCACCCCTCCACTTT.

This chain links TRBV28 with TRBJ1-5, with D possibly being TRBD1 (6 bases). The CDR3 is 14 amino acids. Per the germline V gene, CDR1 is MDHEN and CDR2 is SYDVKM. The ends were cut back, 4 bases at V and 4 bases at J, with 11 bases in the middle. The CDR3 protein is CASSSYRVNQPQHF. In DNA form, the CDR3 reads TGTGCCAGCAGTTCGTACAGGGTTAATCAGCCCCAGCATTTT.

CDR3 sequence reads: CASSIGTGPQEKLFF. Written as DNA, the CDR3 is TGCGCCAGCAGTATTGGAACAGGCCCACAAGAAAAACTGTTTTTT. The chain is built from TRBV5-1 and TRBJ1-4, with D possibly being TRBD1 (5 bases). V was clipped by 5 bases and J by 8 bases, with 19 bases between them. The germline V gene has CDR1 SGHRS and CDR2 YFSETQ. There are 15 residues in the CDR3.

The chain couples TRBV19 to TRBJ2-2; TRBD2 matches at 7 bases. Trimming removed 6 bases from V and 6 bases from J; junction bases left unmatched: 13. Per germline, CDR1 LNHDA and CDR2 SQIVND (reference sequence). The CDR3 is made up of 16 amino acids. In DNA, the CDR3 is TGTGCCAGTAGCACCCAGGGAGGGTCGCGGCCCGGGGAGCTGTTTTTT. Protein sequence: CASSTQGGSRPGELFF.

This clone was observed a single time. V is TRBV30 and J is TRBJ2-5; D is unclear. In germline, CDR1 is GTSNPN, CDR2 SVGIG (reference sequence). CDR3 length: 10 residues. The V end lost 1 base, the J end lost 8 bases, and 5 bases lay between the germline ends. The CDR3 DNA follows: TGTGCCTGGAGTGAGGGAACCCAGTACTTC. Translated, it gives CAWSEGTQYF.

The chain is built from TRBV11-3 and TRBJ2-1, with 12 positions matching TRBD2. The CDR3 is made up of 15 amino acids. Trimming at V came to 3 bases and at J to 5 bases, leaving 2 bases not matched to a gene. CDR1 and CDR2 (germline): SGHNT, YENEEA. CDR3 amino acids: CASSLGLAGDNEQFF. The CDR3, as DNA: TGTGCCAGCAGCTTGGGACTAGCGGGTGACAATGAGCAGTTCTTC.

The genes are TRBV3-1 (or the pseudogene TRBV3-2) and TRBJ1-1; D call uncertain. The germline V gene encodes CDR1 LGHDT and CDR2 YNNKEL (reference sequence). Trimming shortened V by 2 bases and J by 3 bases, and 13 bases separated the two germline ends. This CDR3 has 15 amino acids. Here the CDR3 DNA reads TGTGCCAGCAGCCAAACCCCTATTGCATACACTGAAGCTTTCTTT. Translated, it gives CASSQTPIAYTEAFF.

The chain joins TRBV21-1 to TRBJ2-3; the DNA was not compared with TRBD2, the D call given in the table. TRBV21-1 is recorded as a pseudogene. The CDR3 runs to 20 residues. In DNA form, the CDR3 reads TGTGCCAGCAGCGATCGGGGTCCCCTGGTACTAGCGGGACCCACAGATACGCAGTATTTT. Its translation: CASSDRGPLVLAGPTDTQYF.

V usage is TRBV6-2 or TRBV6-3 and J usage is TRBJ2-7, with 7 bases identical to TRBD2. The CDR3 runs to 17 residues. Trimming cost V 2 bases and J 4 bases; bases outside gene matches: 14. Germline lookup yields CDR1 MNHEY and CDR2 SVGEGT. CDR3 DNA sequence: TGTGCCAGCAGTTACGCGCGAAGCGGGATCCTGACGTACGAGCAGTACTTC. Encoded protein: CASSYARSGILTYEQYF.